Below, 21 T cell receptor beta chains from the same sample are listed, as sequenced in a study of blood T cell repertoires in COVID-19 (dated by TCRdb to the early 2020s). The library was obtained by the immunoSEQ multiplex PCR assay. Not all clones reach the TCRdb copy of this immuneACCESS table, which keeps in-frame sequences only. Checked studies attribute under half of the gap to unresolved V genes and leave the rest unexplained. The sample has just under 65,000 clones on record, over 60% of them singletons. The biggest ten clones account for 4% to 5.5% of the sample. Sequencing input: peripheral blood. The receptors come from a human donor in a cohort sampled during active COVID-19.

The rearrangement uses TRBV19 and TRBJ1-1, with 12 nucleotides matching TRBD1. The CDR3 has 17 residues. The germline V gene has CDR1 LNHDA and CDR2 SQIVND (reference sequence). Unmatched junction bases numbered 13, after V lost 4 bases and J lost 7 bases. The CDR3 protein is CASSTRPGQGALGEAFF. The DNA of the CDR3 is TGTGCCAGTAGTACGAGACCGGGACAGGGGGCTCTAGGTGAAGCTTTCTTT.

The chain has TRBV28 and TRBJ2-7; TRBD1 aligns across 7 bases. The CDR3 length is 13 residues. CDR1 is MDHEN and CDR2 is SYDVKM in the germline V gene. Germline trimming cut 7 bases from V and 5 bases from J; bases unmatched to any gene: 8. The CDR3 region has the DNA TGTGCCAGCAAACAGACAGGGCCCGACGAGCAGTACTTC. Its translation is CASKQTGPDEQYF.

This sequence joins TRBV28 and TRBJ2-1, with TRBD1 matching over 10 bases. Germline CDR1 reads MDHEN; CDR2 reads SYDVKM. This CDR3 is 15 amino acids long. The ends lost 7 bases at V and 8 bases at J; junction bases unmatched: 11. CDR3 in DNA: TGTGCCAGCACCCCGGTCGGGACAGGGGTCGATGAGCAGTTCTTC. As protein: CASTPVGTGVDEQFF.

The chain employs TRBV6-1 and TRBJ2-1; 8 nucleotides align to TRBD1. Germline V lookup: CDR1 MNHNS, CDR2 SASEGT. Unmatched junction bases numbered 7, after V lost 11 bases and J lost 10 bases. The CDR3 totals 11 residues. The DNA for the CDR3 is TGTGCCGGAGGGGACAGGAGAGAGCAGTTCTTC. This encodes CAGGDRREQFF.

In the case of this clone: In the same sample, other DNA sequences code for this CDR3. The V call is TRBV5-1, the J call TRBJ2-1; TRBD2 agrees at 10 bases. Trimming at V came to 0 bases and at J to 0 bases, leaving 9 bases not matched to a gene. Germline V gene data show CDR1 as SGHRS and CDR2 as YFSETQ. This CDR3 region has 19 residues. CDR3 DNA: TGCGCCAGCAGCTTGGTACCTAGCGGGGGCCGGAGCTCCTACAATGAGCAGTTCTTC. Residues: CASSLVPSGGRSSYNEQFF.

This clone was seen more than once but under ten times. V and J are TRBV28 and TRBJ1-1; the match to TRBD1 covers 10 bases. CDR3 length: 17 residues. Trimming at V came to 6 bases and at J to 1 base, leaving 11 bases not matched to a gene. Germline-derived CDR1 and CDR2 are MDHEN and SYDVKM. This CDR3 reads CASSRLTGGAGNTEAFF. The CDR3 DNA follows: TGTGCCAGCAGCCGATTGACAGGGGGCGCGGGGAACACTGAAGCTTTCTTT. The complete variable domain, with remaining parts taken from reference TRBV28 and TRBJ1-1, reads DVKVTQSSRYLVKRTGEKVFLECVQDMDHENMFWYRQDPGLGLRLIYFSYDVKMKEKGDIPEGYSVSREKKERFSLILESASTNQTSMYLCASSRLTGGAGNTEAFFGQGTRLTVV.

The gene calls are TRBV19 and TRBJ1-1; 11 nucleotides line up with TRBD1. The germline CDR1 and CDR2 sequences are LNHDA and SQIVND (reference sequence). After removal of 6 bases from V and 3 bases from J, the junction contained 3 bases not matched to a gene. This CDR3 has 14 amino acids. Here the CDR3 DNA reads TGTGCCAGTAGGGGACAGGGGGATTACACTGAAGCTTTCTTT. Amino acids: CASRGQGDYTEAFF.

Many counts were recorded for this clone. V usage is TRBV5-4 and J usage is TRBJ2-3, with TRBD1 as a possible D gene (5 bases). The V gene's germline CDR1 is SGHNT and CDR2 YYREEE (reference sequence). This CDR3 region has 15 residues. V was clipped by 0 bases and J by 0 bases, with 8 bases between them. The CDR3 region is CASSLVGASTDTQYF. CDR3 bases: TGTGCCAGCAGCTTGGTAGGGGCTAGCACAGATACGCAGTATTTT.

The chain joins TRBV28 to TRBJ2-5, with 8 bases matching TRBD2. This CDR3 has 16 residues. Trimming at V came to 6 bases and at J to 0 bases, leaving 9 bases not matched to a gene. Germline CDR1 and CDR2: MDHEN and SYDVKM. CDR3 sequence reads: CASRAFMRGDQETQYF. Written as DNA, the CDR3 is TGTGCCAGCAGGGCCTTTATGCGGGGGGACCAAGAGACCCAGTACTTC. Looking up the rest from reference TRBV28 and TRBJ2-5 gives the full variable domain: DVKVTQSSRYLVKRTGEKVFLECVQDMDHENMFWYRQDPGLGLRLIYFSYDVKMKEKGDIPEGYSVSREKKERFSLILESASTNQTSMYLCASRAFMRGDQETQYFGPGTRLLVL.

This clone is a singleton in its sample. This chain links TRBV6-2 or TRBV6-3 with TRBJ2-5, with 7 bases identical to TRBD2. J lost 1 base, V lost 6 bases, and 11 bases had no gene match. CDR3 size: 16 residues. From germline, CDR1 is MNHEY and CDR2 SVGEGT. Written as DNA, the CDR3 is TGTGCCAGCAGCCACTGGAGCGGGGCTACCCAAGAGACCCAGTACTTC. Residues: CASSHWSGATQETQYF.

The chain joins TRBV9 to TRBJ1-1; 8 bases line up with TRBD1. Losses at the gene ends were 3 bases for V and 4 bases for J; bases not matched to a gene: 8. Germline-derived CDR1 and CDR2 are SGDLS and YYNGEE. This CDR3 has 15 residues. DNA of the CDR3: TGTGCCAGCAGCGGGACAGGGAGGGGCATCACTGAAGCTTTCTTT. This codes for CASSGTGRGITEAFF.

The chain is built from TRBV7-9 and TRBJ2-1; 7 positions match TRBD2. There are 18 residues in the CDR3. Unmatched junction bases numbered 13, after V lost 5 bases and J lost 0 bases. The V gene's germline CDR1 is SEHNR and CDR2 FQNEAQ (reference sequence). The CDR3 nucleotides are TGTGCCAGCAGCCAAGACGGTCTGCGGGGGAGCTCCTACAATGAGCAGTTCTTC. Protein product: CASSQDGLRGSSYNEQFF. Complete variable domain (other parts from reference TRBV7-9 and TRBJ2-1): DTGVSQNPRHKITKRGQNVTFRCDPISEHNRLYWYRQTLGQGPEFLTYFQNEAQLEKSRLLSDRFSAERPKGSFSTLEIQRTEQGDSAMYLCASSQDGLRGSSYNEQFFGPGTRLTVL.

The chain joins TRBV5-1 to TRBJ2-5, with D possibly matching TRBD1 (5 bases). Trimming took off 4 bases at V and 4 bases at J, with 11 bases between the two ends. The CDR3 runs 13 residues. Germline V CDR1 and CDR2: SGHRS, YFSETQ. CDR3 sequence: CASSPQGPETQYF. For the CDR3, the DNA is TGCGCCAGCAGCCCCCAGGGCCCAGAGACCCAGTACTTC.

The chain has TRBV7-2 and TRBJ2-4, with D possibly TRBD1 on 6 matching bases. CDR1 is SGHTA, CDR2 FQGNSA, per germline. The germline V and J ends were trimmed by 3 bases and 3 bases, with 9 bases remaining between them. The CDR3 is made up of 14 amino acids. DNA for the CDR3: TGTGCCAGCAGCTTTGGGACAAACAAAAACATTCAGTACTTC. As protein: CASSFGTNKNIQYF. The entire variable domain, with the rest obtained from reference TRBV7-2 and TRBJ2-4, is as follows: GAGVSQSPSNKVTEKGKDVELRCDPISGHTALYWYRQSLGQGLEFLIYFQGNSAPDKSGLPSDRFSAERTGGSVSTLTIQRTQQEDSAVYLCASSFGTNKNIQYFGAGTRLSVL.

The V and J genes are TRBV10-3 and TRBJ1-2, with D perhaps TRBD1 (5 bases). Germline V gives CDR1 ENHRY, CDR2 SYGVKD. V was cut by 6 bases and J by 0 bases, with 14 bases left in between. This CDR3 spans 15 amino acids. The CDR3 protein is CAIRPDSNSNYGYTF. In DNA, the CDR3 is TGTGCCATCAGACCCGACAGCAACTCTAACTATGGCTACACCTTC.

The chain is built from TRBV10-3 and TRBJ1-2; 11 bases match TRBD1. Trimming cost V 4 bases and J 4 bases; bases outside gene matches: 2. The germline gives CDR1 ENHRY, CDR2 SYGVKD. The CDR3 covers 14 residues. Here the CDR3 reads CAISGTGGRYGYTF. For the CDR3, the DNA is TGTGCCATCAGTGGGACAGGGGGCCGCTATGGCTACACCTTC.

This clone was found a few times. This chain joins TRBV18 and TRBJ2-7, with D perhaps TRBD2 (5 bases). This CDR3 is built from 12 residues. From germline, CDR1 is KGHSH and CDR2 LQKENI. With 5 bases removed from V and 7 bases from J, the gap between germline ends came to 12 bases. For the CDR3, the DNA is TGTGCCAGCTCAGCCGAGGGCAGGGAGCAGTACTTC. Residues: CASSAEGREQYF. Together with reference TRBV18 and TRBJ2-7, the CDR3 gives the full variable domain: NAGVMQNPRHLVRRRGQEARLRCSPMKGHSHVYWYRQLPEEGLKFMVYLQKENIIDESGMPKERFSAEFPKEGPSILRIQQVVRGDSAAYFCASSAEGREQYFGPGTRLTVT.

The chain combines TRBV15 with TRBJ2-4; possibly TRBD2 for D (5 bases). The V gene lost 5 bases and the J gene lost 3 bases, with 20 bases spanning the gap. Germline V gives CDR1 LNHNV, CDR2 YYDKDF (reference sequence). The CDR3 runs 17 residues. CDR3 loop: CATSETAGRRGKNIQYF. CDR3 sequence (DNA): TGTGCCACCAGCGAAACGGCAGGCCGACGGGGCAAAAACATTCAGTACTTC.

The rearrangement joins TRBV3-1 (or the pseudogene TRBV3-2) to TRBJ1-5, with a weak D call TRBD1 (5 bases). Deletions cut 2 bases from V and 5 bases from J, with 10 bases between. The CDR3 sequence is 14 residues long. CDR1 is LGHDT, CDR2 YNNKEL, per germline (reference sequence). CDR3 amino acids: CASSQFKGHQPQHF. CDR3 nucleotides: TGTGCCAGCAGCCAATTTAAGGGGCATCAGCCCCAGCATTTT.

The rearrangement links TRBV5-5 to TRBJ1-2, with unresolved D. The CDR3 loop spans 15 amino acids. V gave up 0 bases and J gave up 6 bases, with 15 bases separating them. Germline-derived CDR1 and CDR2 are SGHKS and YYEKEE (reference sequence). CDR3 amino acids: CASSLDPWSGNGYTF. The CDR3 nucleotides are TGTGCCAGCAGCTTGGACCCCTGGTCGGGGAATGGCTACACCTTC.

The V and J genes are TRBV13 and TRBJ1-2, with D perhaps TRBD1 (5 bases). The germline CDR1 and CDR2 sequences are PRHDT and FYEKMQ (reference sequence). The CDR3 totals 16 residues. The V end lost 1 base, the J end lost 2 bases, and 14 bases lay between the germline ends. The CDR3 bases are TGTGCCAGCAGCTTAGATGGGGGGAGTCCCAACTATGGCTACACCTTC. This encodes CASSLDGGSPNYGYTF.